This T cell receptor (beta chain) was observed in a study of T cells in Graves' hyperthyroidism and ophthalmopathy. There are many counts of this clonotype. Its specificity is unknown. Ophthalmopathy patients had moderate-to-severe active disease, CAS ≥3, NOSPECS ≥4, and disease duration under 3 months. RNA transcripts gave rise to amplified TCR beta CDR3 regions. Carried out on the TCR CDR3, a first-round RT-PCR used the HTBI primer set. TCRdb independently ran MiXCR on the multiplex PCR reads; one entry per CDR3 protein. The sample holds 500,000 to 650,000 distinct CDR3 sequences, roughly 21% seen once. Overall study findings and caveats: Model output signaled ophthalmopathy a median roughly six months ahead of onset.

Sequences were obtained from blood. The sequence was obtained from a man in his forties with Graves' ophthalmopathy.

Written as DNA, the CDR3 is TGTGCCAGCAGCCAAAGGAGTTCGGGGAGCACAGATACGCAGTATTTT. As protein: CASSQRSSGSTDTQYF. The J gene is TRBJ2-3, the V gene TRBV12-3 or TRBV12-4, with D perhaps TRBD2 (5 bases). V was pared by 6 bases and J by 0 bases, with 16 bases between. The CDR3 is 16 residues long.